One and the same sample provided the 12 T cell receptor beta chains below, sequenced in a study of response to subunit inactivated influenza vaccine. TCRdb used MiXCR to reprocess the RT-PCR reads, holding one entry per CDR3 protein. The table records around 750,000 distinct CDR3 sequences, about 20% of them present only once. The sample here was PBMCs from blood, taken around 5 days after vaccination. These receptors originate from a man between 50 and 59 years old who received an inactivated influenza vaccine.

This clonotype has a handful of counts. The chain links TRBV7-9 to TRBJ1-5; D unclear. The CDR3 runs to 14 residues. With 5 bases removed from V and 0 bases from J, the gap between germline ends came to 8 bases. CDR1 and CDR2 from the germline V gene are SEHNR and FQNEAQ (reference sequence). The CDR3: CASSPTYSNQPQHF. The CDR3 nucleotides are TGTGCCAGCAGCCCGACATATAGCAATCAGCCCCAGCATTTT.

Many counts were recorded for this clonotype. The CDR3 sequence is CASSLGRGVQFF. CDR3 nucleotide sequence: TGTGCCAGCAGTTTAGGCAGGGGGGTGCAGTTCTTC. The chain uses TRBV12-3 or TRBV12-4 and TRBJ2-1; D is possibly TRBD1 (7 bases). V lost 1 base to trimming and J lost 12 bases, with 10 bases between them. This CDR3 contains 12 residues.

This clonotype was picked up a small number of times. This sequence joins TRBV12-3 or TRBV12-4 and TRBJ2-1; D remains ambiguous. Trimming removed 6 bases at V and 6 bases at J, with 9 bases between. This CDR3 region has 12 residues. The CDR3 DNA reads TGTGCCAGCAGCGGACCGGGCAATGAGCAGTTCTTC. Translation gives CASSGPGNEQFF.

This clonotype has a count of ten or more. CDR3 loop: CASSLGVYLYNEQFF. CDR3 in DNA: TGTGCCAGCAGCTTAGGGGTCTACTTGTACAATGAGCAGTTCTTC. This chain connects TRBV7-2 to TRBJ2-1; D call uncertain. The CDR3 loop spans 15 amino acids. The V end lost 1 base, the J end lost 4 bases, and 11 bases lay between the germline ends. The germline V gene has CDR1 SGHTA and CDR2 FQGNSA.

V usage is TRBV20-1 and J usage is TRBJ2-7; 7 nucleotides agree with TRBD2. This CDR3 is built from 14 residues. Trimming at V came to 5 bases and at J to 2 bases, leaving 9 bases not matched to a gene. The germline CDR1 and CDR2 sequences are DFQATT and SNEGSKA (reference sequence). The CDR3 protein is CSASLGDYTYEQYF. The CDR3 DNA is TGCAGTGCTTCTCTGGGGGACTATACCTACGAGCAGTACTTC.

The gene calls are TRBV24-1 and TRBJ2-5; 10 bases fit TRBD2. The CDR3 runs to 14 residues. The germline gives CDR1 KGHDR, CDR2 SFDVKD. V was pared by 5 bases and J by 2 bases, with 1 base of the junction left unmatched. Here the CDR3 reads CATSGTSGQETQYF. CDR3 coding DNA: TGTGCCACCAGTGGGACTAGCGGTCAAGAGACCCAGTACTTC.

The gene calls are TRBV20-1 and TRBJ1-1; D might be TRBD1 (5 bases). The CDR3 is 12 amino acids. The V gene lost 3 bases and the J gene lost 6 bases, with 11 bases spanning the gap. Germline-derived CDR1 and CDR2 are DFQATT and SNEGSKA (reference sequence). CDR3 protein: CSASRARAEAFF. CDR3 DNA sequence: TGCAGTGCTAGCAGGGCGCGGGCTGAAGCTTTCTTT.

This chain links TRBV24-1 with TRBJ2-1; the match to TRBD2 covers 10 bases. The V and J ends lost 0 bases and 6 bases, in that order; junction bases with no gene match: 7. CDR1 KGHDR and CDR2 SFDVKD come from the germline V gene. This CDR3 region has 17 residues. The CDR3 region has the DNA TGTGCCACCAGTGATTTGTCCGGGACTAGCGCCATCAATGAGCAGTTCTTC. Protein sequence: CATSDLSGTSAINEQFF.

This chain joins TRBV2 and TRBJ2-5; maybe TRBD1 (6 bases). V lost 10 bases to trimming and J lost 2 bases, with 11 bases between them. Germline V gene sequence: CDR1 SNHLY, CDR2 FYNNEI. The CDR3 consists of 12 residues. The CDR3 sequence: CATTGDQETQYF. The CDR3 region has the DNA TGTGCCACGACAGGAGATCAAGAGACCCAGTACTTC.

This clonotype was detected only a few times. The chain uses TRBV7-8 and TRBJ1-2; D may be TRBD1 (5 bases). This CDR3 spans 17 amino acids. The germline CDR1 and CDR2 sequences are SGHVS and FQNEAQ. V shed 4 bases and J shed 0 bases, with 18 bases lying between them. The DNA of the CDR3 is TGTGCCAGCAGCTCACCGGGACCGACCTCTTCTAACTATGGCTACACCTTC. This translates into CASSSPGPTSSNYGYTF.

J is TRBJ2-1 and V is TRBV10-3, with 9 bases that match TRBD2. This CDR3 has 15 residues. V dropped 4 bases and J dropped 8; count of bases not matched to a gene: 9. Looked up from germline, CDR1 is ENHRY and CDR2 is SYGVKD. This CDR3 is CAISATFSGGHEQFF. The CDR3 DNA is TGTGCCATCAGTGCAACTTTTAGCGGGGGCCATGAGCAGTTCTTC.

As to this clonotype: Germline is not matched at one junction end, which may reflect a read error. V is TRBV5-1 and J is TRBJ1-1; no reliable D call. CDR3 length equals 13 residues. Germline CDR1 and CDR2: SGHRS and YFSETQ. CDR3 coding DNA: TGCGCCGGCAGCTTGGAGGCAGGCAGTGAAGCTTTCTTT. Translation: CAGSLEAGSEAFF.